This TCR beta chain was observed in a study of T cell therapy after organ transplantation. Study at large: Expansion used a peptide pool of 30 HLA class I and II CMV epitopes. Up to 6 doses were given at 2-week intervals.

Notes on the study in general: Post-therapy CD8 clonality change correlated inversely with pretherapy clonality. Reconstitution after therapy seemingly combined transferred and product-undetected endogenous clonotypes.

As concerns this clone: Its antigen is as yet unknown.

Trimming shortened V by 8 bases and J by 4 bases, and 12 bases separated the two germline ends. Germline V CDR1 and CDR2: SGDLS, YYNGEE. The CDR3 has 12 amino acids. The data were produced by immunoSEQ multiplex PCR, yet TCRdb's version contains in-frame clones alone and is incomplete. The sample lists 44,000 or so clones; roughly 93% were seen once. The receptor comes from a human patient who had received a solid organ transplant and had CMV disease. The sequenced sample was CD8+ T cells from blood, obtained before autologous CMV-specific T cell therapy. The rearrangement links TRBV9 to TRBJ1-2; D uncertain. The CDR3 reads CASQARGYGYTF. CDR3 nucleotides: TGTGCCAGTCAGGCCCGTGGCTATGGCTACACCTTC.